The rows below give T cell receptor beta chains drawn from one sample of a study of CD8+ T cells in alopecia areata. Using immunoSEQ multiplex PCR, the repertoire was profiled, and TCRdb retains in-frame clones only, with some absent. The sample yields 150,000 to 200,000 clones, around 51% seen once. Specimen: CD8+ T cells sorted from blood, collected around week 54, from a patient treated with tofacitinib. The receptors stem from a human donor with alopecia areata. Both conserved end residues are part of each CDR3. A D gene is named only where the DNA matches it firmly. Part of the rows lack a size; the others show once, few, many or a class for expanded clones.

TRBJ2-7	TRBV7-8	-	TRBD1	CASSPGTGDEQYF	TGTGCCAGCAGTCCCGGGACAGGGGACGAGCAGTACTTC
TRBJ2-5	TRBV9	-	TRBD2	CASSYRGGETQYF	TGTGCCAGCAGCTATCGGGGGGGTGAGACCCAGTACTTC
TRBJ2-4	TRBV30	-	-	CAWSVGGRGNIQYF	TGTGCCTGGAGTGTAGGGGGGCGGGGAAACATTCAGTACTTC
TRBJ1-6	TRBV2	-	TRBD1	CASSTGGDSPLHF	TGTGCCAGCAGCACAGGGGGCGATTCACCCCTCCACTTT
TRBJ1-5	TRBV6-6	-	-	CASSSEVNQPQHF	TGTGCCAGCAGTTCAGAAGTTAATCAGCCCCAGCATTTT
TRBJ2-1	TRBV5-1	-	TRBD1	CASSVEGANEQFF	TGCGCCAGCAGCGTCGAGGGGGCGAATGAGCAGTTCTTC
TRBJ2-1	TRBV5-1	few	TRBD1	CASSWEGTGAQFF	TGCGCCAGCAGCTGGGAGGGGACAGGGGCCCAGTTCTTC
TRBJ1-1	TRBV19	few	TRBD1	CASSIRDRGTEAFF	TGTGCCAGTAGTATAAGGGACAGGGGCACTGAAGCTTTCTTT
TRBJ2-7	TRBV27	-	-	CASSFSTGKVSYEQYF	TGTGCCAGCAGTTTTTCGACAGGAAAAGTTTCCTACGAGCAGTACTTC
TRBJ2-7	TRBV2	few	-	CASSEGMGAGEQYF	TGTGCCAGCAGTGAAGGGATGGGGGCAGGGGAGCAGTACTTC
TRBJ2-3	TRBV4-1	-	TRBD1	CASSLWTGSADTQYF	TGCGCCAGCAGCCTTTGGACAGGGTCAGCAGATACGCAGTATTTT
TRBJ1-1	TRBV5-1	few	-	CASSLVGVETEAFF	TGCGCCAGCAGCTTGGTAGGAGTGGAGACTGAAGCTTTCTTT
TRBJ2-3	TRBV7-9	-	-	CASSFQDRDTQYF	TGTGCCAGCAGCTTTCAGGACCGAGATACGCAGTATTTT
TRBJ1-4	TRBV4-3	-	TRBD1	CASSHDREEEKLFF	TGCGCCAGCAGCCACGACAGGGAGGAAGAAAAACTGTTTTTT
TRBJ2-5	TRBV6-5	-	TRBD1	CASSPRTGGPETQYF	TGTGCCAGCAGCCCGCGGACAGGGGGCCCAGAGACCCAGTACTTC
TRBJ2-3	TRBV7-9	few	TRBD1	CASSRGDRGVADTQYF	TGTGCCAGCAGTCGCGGGGACAGGGGAGTCGCAGATACGCAGTATTTT
TRBJ1-2	TRBV5-4	-	-	CASRDSDRFYGYTF	TGTGCCAGCAGGGATTCGGACAGATTCTATGGCTACACCTTC
TRBJ1-6	TRBV5-1	-	-	CASSLEPTGGGNSPLHF	TGCGCCAGCAGCTTGGAACCTACGGGGGGCGGTAATTCACCCCTCCACTTT
TRBJ1-5	TRBV29-1	few	-	CSVAVTGNPSSNQPQHF	TGCAGCGTTGCGGTCACAGGGAATCCCTCGAGCAATCAGCCCCAGCATTTT
TRBJ2-7	TRBV7-8	many	-	CASSGGGSGYYEQYF	TGTGCCAGCAGCGGAGGGGGCTCCGGATACTACGAGCAGTACTTC
TRBJ1-5	TRBV2	few	-	CASSVLGSSNQPQHF	TGTGCCAGCAGTGTTTTGGGCAGCAGCAATCAGCCCCAGCATTTT
TRBJ2-7	TRBV18	-	-	CASSPPTGNPYEQYF	TGTGCCAGCTCACCACCGACAGGAAATCCCTACGAGCAGTACTTC
TRBJ1-1	TRBV9	once	TRBD1	CASSRRGGQRDTEAFF	TGTGCCAGCAGCCGGCGAGGGGGACAGAGAGATACTGAAGCTTTCTTT
TRBJ2-5	TRBV30	-	TRBD1	CAWSWGTEQETQYF	TGTGCCTGGAGTTGGGGGACAGAACAAGAGACCCAGTACTTC